This T cell receptor (beta chain) was retrieved from a study of control samples from healthy donors and cancer patients. Germline loops: CDR1 SGHTA, CDR2 FQGNSA. V lost 3 bases to trimming and J lost 5 bases, with 13 bases between them. The CDR3 extends over 14 amino acids. Method: immunoSEQ multiplex PCR; TCRdb's copy keeps in-frame clones and lacks some. The table includes 170,000 or so clones, 90% detected once. Material for sequencing was blood. The gene calls are TRBV7-2 and TRBJ1-1; D is ambiguous. The clonotype originates from a woman aged 45-65 years in good health. Written as DNA, the CDR3 is TGTGCCAGCAGCTTCTCGGGGAGGGAGACTGAAGCTTTCTTT. As protein: CASSFSGRETEAFF.